This T cell receptor beta chain comes out of a study of OX40 agonist ivuxolimab in advanced cancers. Study-wide background: Having had anti-PD-1, anti-PD-L1 or anti-CTLA-4 therapy before was allowed, and under 50% had some.

With regard to this clone: Its cognate antigen is unknown.

Study conclusions and caveats: At 0.1 to 3.0 mg/kg, CD4+ and CD8+ blood T cells expanded clonally by week 6.

Sequencing used immunoSEQ multiplex PCR; TCRdb keeps in-frame clones, though not all of them. The top ten clones hold 6.2% of a sample with some 81,000 clones, around 86% of them seen once. The CDR3 is made up of 15 amino acids. Germline V CDR1 and CDR2: MNHEY, SMNVEV (reference sequence). V dropped 0 bases and J dropped 6; count of bases not matched to a gene: 3. The clonotype comes from an adult with an advanced solid tumor such as melanoma, head and neck, liver or kidney cancer. The chain joins TRBV27 to TRBJ1-1; 11 positions match TRBD1. The sequencing used CD4+ or CD8+ T cells sorted from blood, collected in a trial of the OX40 agonist ivuxolimab. DNA of the CDR3: TGTGCCAGCAGTTTATCCGGACAGGGGGCCGCTGAAGCTTTCTTT. It yields the protein CASSLSGQGAAEAFF.